These 5 T cell receptor beta chains were sequenced from one sample in a study of radiation and T cells in renal cell carcinoma. Data came from immunoSEQ multiplex PCR; TCRdb stores just in-frame clones and leaves some out. The sample lists about 130,000 clones; around four fifths were seen once. As for time point: blood 2 weeks post-SBRT. As for treatment: 15 Gy SBRT to primary tumor, nephrectomy 4 weeks later. The sample here was blood, taken from a patient whose treatment included radiotherapy and nephrectomy. Receptors were obtained from a woman aged 55-75 years with renal cell carcinoma.

This chain joins TRBV18 and TRBJ2-7; TRBD2 aligns across 9 bases. This CDR3 is 13 amino acids long. The V segment lost 6 bases and the J segment 5 bases; nucleotides outside the gene matches: 5. Germline V gives CDR1 KGHSH, CDR2 LQKENI. DNA for the CDR3: TGTGCCAGCTCGCTAGCGGGATCTGACGAGCAGTACTTC. Amino acid sequence: CASSLAGSDEQYF.

The J gene is TRBJ2-1, the V gene TRBV27; TRBD2 agrees at 10 bases. Germline CDR1 is MNHEY and CDR2 is SMNVEV (reference sequence). This CDR3 contains 16 residues. J lost 0 bases, V lost 4 bases, and 3 bases had no gene match. CDR3 in DNA: TGTGCCAGCAGTTCTAGCGGGGGTTTCTCCTACAATGAGCAGTTCTTC. Protein sequence: CASSSSGGFSYNEQFF.

The chain recombines TRBV11-1 with TRBJ1-2; D gene uncertain. The CDR3 has 12 amino acids. The V end was cut by 5 bases, the J end by 6 bases, with 10 bases between. The germline V gene has CDR1 SGHAT and CDR2 FQDESV (reference sequence). DNA for the CDR3: TGTGCCAGCAGCCCGCACGGGGATGGCTACACCTTC. Protein sequence: CASSPHGDGYTF. The complete variable domain, with remaining parts taken from reference TRBV11-1 and TRBJ1-2, reads EAEVAQSPRYKITEKSQAVAFWCDPISGHATLYWYRQILGQGPELLVQFQDESVVDDSQLPKDRFSAERLKGVDSTLKIQPAELGDSAMYLCASSPHGDGYTFGSGTRLTVV.

V and J are TRBV7-8 and TRBJ2-7, with TRBD1 matching over 8 bases. The CDR3 runs 15 residues. Germline values: CDR1 SGHVS, CDR2 FQNEAQ. V trimming: 4 bases; J trimming: 2 bases; junction bases outside the gene matches: 7. Written as DNA, the CDR3 is TGTGCCAGCAGCTCGGACAGGGTTGCCACCTACGAGCAGTACTTC. Translation gives CASSSDRVATYEQYF.

J is TRBJ1-6 and V is TRBV5-1, with a tentative D call TRBD1 (6 bases). The length of the CDR3 is 13 residues. V was shortened by 3 bases and J by 12 bases, with 13 bases between the two germline ends. Germline CDR1 is SGHRS and CDR2 is YFSETQ. In nucleotides, the CDR3 is TGCGCCAGCAGCTCGCAACCAGGGGAACCCCTCCACTTT. This encodes CASSSQPGEPLHF.